This is a list of T cell receptor beta chains from one sample in a study of cytomegalovirus exposure and HLA in healthy donors. Some clones are missing from TCRdb's copy, which holds only in-frame ones; the method was immunoSEQ multiplex PCR. The sample holds about 160,000 clones; around 85% are singletons and the top ten take around 1.3%. Sequencing input: PBMCs. Receptors were obtained from a man aged 50 or older in good health and CMV-seropositive. CDR3s include the opening cysteine and the closing phenylalanine or tryptophan. The D gene is left open where the match is weak. Not all rows give a size; the values are once, few, many and, for expanded clones, a class.

J | size | D | V | CDR3 | DNA
TRBJ1-6 | . | . | TRBV2 | CASSPYGGGNSPLHF | TGTGCCAGCAGTCCCTACGGGGGAGGAAATTCACCCCTCCACTTT
TRBJ1-5 | . | . | TRBV6-1 | CASSWAENQPQHF | TGTGCCAGCAGTTGGGCTGAAAATCAGCCCCAGCATTTT
TRBJ1-6 | . | . | TRBV28 | CASRQIPNSPLHF | TGTGCCAGCAGACAGATCCCAAATTCACCCCTCCACTTT
TRBJ2-1 | . | TRBD2 | TRBV4-2 | CASSPHSGVGYEQFF | TGTGCCAGCAGCCCCCATAGCGGGGTGGGCTATGAGCAGTTCTTC
TRBJ2-5 | . | TRBD1 | TRBV5-1 | CASSLQGVGQETQYF | TGCGCCAGCAGCCTTCAGGGGGTAGGCCAAGAGACCCAGTACTTC
TRBJ2-3 | . | TRBD2 | TRBV18 | CASSPPVAGGGGDTQYF | TGTGCCAGCTCACCACCGGTAGCGGGAGGTGGTGGAGATACGCAGTATTTT
TRBJ1-1 | . | . | TRBV2 | CASSGRGNLNTEAFF | TGTGCCAGCAGTGGAAGGGGGAACTTGAACACTGAAGCTTTCTTT
TRBJ2-5 | . | . | TRBV7-3 | CASSLQGQETQYF | TGTGCCAGCAGCCTTCAGGGACAAGAGACCCAGTACTTC
TRBJ2-2 | few | . | TRBV30 | CAWSPVRATDTGELFF | TGTGCCTGGAGTCCCGTAAGGGCGACAGACACCGGGGAGCTGTTTTTT
TRBJ2-7 | . | TRBD1 | TRBV4-1 | CASSQPRDRGNEQYF | TGCGCCAGCAGCCAACCAAGGGACAGGGGGAACGAGCAGTACTTC
TRBJ2-3 | . | TRBD2 | TRBV7-8 | CASSFLAGATDTQYF | TGTGCCAGCAGCTTCCTAGCGGGAGCTACAGATACGCAGTATTTT
TRBJ2-2 | . | TRBD1 | TRBV29-1 | CSVEDRSGTAPTGELFF | TGCAGCGTTGAAGATCGGTCGGGGACAGCGCCCACCGGGGAGCTGTTTTTT
TRBJ2-3 | . | . | TRBV7-2 | CAITTGPTDTQYF | TGTGCCATTACAACAGGGCCCACAGATACGCAGTATTTT
TRBJ2-1 | . | TRBD2 | TRBV7-3 | CASSSGLGQFF | TGTGCCAGCAGCTCCGGACTAGGTCAGTTCTTC
TRBJ1-5 | . | . | TRBV2 | CASSHVGEGRVYSNQPQHF | TGTGCCAGCAGTCACGTCGGGGAGGGCAGGGTATATAGCAATCAGCCCCAGCATTTT
TRBJ2-5 | . | . | TRBV5-4 | CASSWSARMETQYF | TGTGCCAGCAGCTGGTCCGCCAGAATGGAGACCCAGTACTTC
TRBJ1-6 | once | . | TRBV9 | CASSGDTANSPLHF | TGTGCCAGCAGCGGGGACACTGCAAATTCACCCCTCCACTTT
TRBJ2-3 | . | TRBD1 | TRBV11-3 | CASSLGQGVSDTQYF | TGTGCCAGCAGCTTAGGACAGGGGGTCTCAGATACGCAGTATTTT
TRBJ2-6 | . | . | TRBV19 | CASVNREGTGANVLTF | TGTGCCAGCGTCAACAGGGAAGGTACTGGGGCCAACGTCCTGACTTTC
TRBJ2-3 | once | TRBD2 | TRBV5-1 | CASSLVLAGATDTQYF | TGCGCCAGCAGCTTGGTCCTAGCGGGGGCCACAGATACGCAGTATTTT
TRBJ1-1 | . | . | TRBV29-1 | CSIRRLEVAEAFF | TGCAGCATCCGGAGACTTGAGGTGGCTGAAGCTTTCTTT
TRBJ2-3 | . | . | TRBV7-9 | CASSLLPAPGLRRGDTQYF | TGTGCCAGCAGCTTACTTCCTGCGCCGGGACTCCGACGAGGGGATACGCAGTATTTT
TRBJ2-7 | . | TRBD2 | TRBV9 | CASSKGLAGNYEQYF | TGTGCCAGCAGCAAAGGACTAGCGGGGAACTACGAGCAGTACTTC
TRBJ2-2 | . | . | TRBV5-1 | CASSPGANTGELFF | TGCGCCAGCAGCCCGGGGGCGAACACCGGGGAGCTGTTTTTT
TRBJ2-2 | . | . | TRBV5-1 | CASSILQDAGELFF | TGCGCCAGCAGCATCTTACAGGACGCCGGGGAGCTGTTTTTT
TRBJ2-7 | . | TRBD2 | TRBV29-1 | CSVSGRALEQYF | TGCAGCGTAAGCGGGAGGGCCCTCGAGCAGTACTTC
TRBJ2-5 | . | . | TRBV9 | CASSRLEETQYF | TGTGCCAGCAGCCGACTAGAGGAGACCCAGTACTTC
TRBJ1-4 | . | TRBD1 | TRBV6-5 | CASGLTPGQSNEKLFF | TGTGCCAGCGGTTTAACCCCGGGACAGTCTAATGAAAAACTGTTTTTT
TRBJ2-7 | . | TRBD2 | TRBV5-1 | CASSLASGGPYEQYF | TGCGCCAGCAGCTTGGCCTCGGGAGGTCCCTACGAGCAGTACTTC
TRBJ2-3 | . | TRBD1 | TRBV30 | CAWRGPPRQGMLKDTQYF | TGTGCCTGGAGGGGGCCACCGAGACAGGGAATGTTGAAAGATACGCAGTATTTT
TRBJ2-1 | . | TRBD1 | TRBV28 | CASSHGQGPLDEQFF | TGTGCCAGCAGCCATGGACAGGGTCCGCTGGATGAGCAGTTCTTC
TRBJ1-5 | once | TRBD1 | TRBV28 | CASSPGTVDQPQHF | TGTGCCAGCAGCCCCGGGACAGTGGATCAGCCCCAGCATTTT
TRBJ1-1 | . | TRBD1 | TRBV7-9 | CASSPGQGSTEAFF | TGTGCCAGCAGCCCTGGACAGGGCTCCACTGAAGCTTTCTTT
TRBJ1-1 | . | TRBD1 | TRBV7-8 | CASSTTGGTEAFF | TGTGCCAGCAGCACAACAGGGGGGACTGAAGCTTTCTTT
TRBJ2-6 | . | . | TRBV30 | CAWSGVGANVLTF | TGTGCCTGGAGCGGGGTCGGGGCCAACGTCCTGACTTTC
TRBJ1-2 | . | . | TRBV5-1 | CASSLDSYGYTF | TGCGCCAGCAGCCTAGACTCCTATGGCTACACCTTC
TRBJ2-5 | . | TRBD2 | TRBV7-9 | CASSLNPGLAGGQETQYF | TGTGCCAGCAGCTTAAACCCCGGACTAGCGGGGGGTCAAGAGACCCAGTACTTC